These 30 T cell receptor beta chains came from one sample sequenced in a study of cytotoxic CD8 clonotypes in ibrutinib-treated CLL. Clones were sequenced by immunoSEQ multiplex PCR, and TCRdb holds only the in-frame ones, with some missing. The profile shows 20,000 to 30,000 clones, over 55% of them singletons. Sequenced material: PBMCs, taken after 12 months of ibrutinib treatment. The source of these receptors is a human donor with chronic lymphocytic leukemia.

The DNA of the CDR3 is TGTGCCAGCAGCCCAACGGGGTACGAGCAGTACTTC. Translating gives CASSPTGYEQYF. V and J are TRBV27 and TRBJ2-7, with D maybe TRBD2 (5 bases). Trimming left V 6 bases short and J 4 bases short, with 10 bases between. Germline V CDR1 and CDR2: MNHEY, SMNVEV (reference sequence). This CDR3 spans 12 amino acids.

The chain is built from TRBV29-1 and TRBJ2-5, with 11 bases identical to TRBD2. Germline V gene lookup returns CDR1 SQVTM and CDR2 ANQGSEA. With 4 bases clipped from V and 6 bases from J, the junction kept 10 bases outside the gene matches. This CDR3 is 15 amino acids long. This chain's CDR3 is CSVVISGGAGKTQYF. As DNA, the CDR3 is TGCAGCGTTGTGATTAGCGGGGGGGCGGGAAAGACCCAGTACTTC.

The genes are TRBV4-1 and TRBJ2-2, with 7 positions matching TRBD1. The CDR3 has 14 residues. CDR1 MGHRA and CDR2 YSYEKL come from the germline V gene. V shed 5 bases and J 1 base; nucleotides not matched to a gene: 1. In DNA form, the CDR3 reads TGCGCCAGCAGCAACAGGGGGAACACCGGGGAGCTGTTTTTT. It yields the protein CASSNRGNTGELFF.

This clone was recorded at least ten times. V and J are TRBV28 and TRBJ1-1, with 10 bases identical to TRBD1. Germline V CDR1 and CDR2: MDHEN, SYDVKM. Trimming removed 5 bases from V and 3 bases from J; junction bases left unmatched: 6. The CDR3 runs 15 residues. CDR3 in amino acids: CASSLRTGGDTEAFF. The DNA for the CDR3 is TGTGCCAGCAGTCTAAGGACAGGGGGGGACACTGAAGCTTTCTTT.

The chain joins TRBV2 to TRBJ2-3; D perhaps matches TRBD2 (6 bases). V dropped 8 bases and J dropped 3 bases, with 15 bases sitting between them. Germline CDR1 and CDR2: SNHLY and FYNNEI. The CDR3 has 14 amino acids. CDR3 DNA: TGTGCCAGCTCGGGTGGGGGGTGGACAGATACGCAGTATTTT. Translating it yields CASSGGGWTDTQYF.

This chain uses TRBV7-9 with TRBJ2-7; unclear D gene. Trimming pared 1 base from V and 2 bases from J, leaving 6 bases between. The CDR3 covers 13 residues. Germline CDR1 and CDR2: SEHNR and FQNEAQ (reference sequence). In DNA, the CDR3 is TGTGCCAGCAGCTTAGACAGTACCTACGAGCAGTACTTC. As protein: CASSLDSTYEQYF. The variable domain in full, completed from reference TRBV7-9 and TRBJ2-7, reads DTGVSQNPRHKITKRGQNVTFRCDPISEHNRLYWYRQTLGQGPEFLTYFQNEAQLEKSRLLSDRFSAERPKGSFSTLEIQRTEQGDSAMYLCASSLDSTYEQYFGPGTRLTVT.

A single count supports this clone. This rearrangement joins TRBV19 to TRBJ1-5; weak D call: TRBD1 (6 bases). The V and J ends lost 4 bases and 4 bases respectively, with 11 bases between them. Looked up from germline, CDR1 is LNHDA and CDR2 is SQIVND (reference sequence). The CDR3 contains 14 residues. The CDR3 is CASSTGQLNQPQHF. The CDR3 DNA reads TGTGCCAGTAGTACCGGACAGTTAAATCAGCCCCAGCATTTT. The full variable domain, rest sourced from reference TRBV19 and TRBJ1-5, is DGGITQSPKYLFRKEGQNVTLSCEQNLNHDAMYWYRQDPGQGLRLIYYSQIVNDFQKGDIAEGYSVSREKKESFPLTVTSAQKNPTAFYLCASSTGQLNQPQHFGDGTRLSIL.

CDR3 residues: CASGPPEPNQPQHF. CDR3 DNA: TGTGCCAGCGGGCCGCCAGAACCCAATCAGCCCCAGCATTTT. This chain connects TRBV9 to TRBJ1-5, with D unclear. Germline V gene sequence: CDR1 SGDLS, CDR2 YYNGEE. The CDR3 contains 14 residues. V lost 7 bases to trimming and J lost 3 bases, with 14 bases between them.

This rearrangement joins TRBV19 to TRBJ1-1, with 7 positions matching TRBD1. CDR3 size: 16 residues. Germline V gene lookup returns CDR1 LNHDA and CDR2 SQIVND (reference sequence). V lost 7 bases to trimming and J lost 4 bases; unmatched junction nucleotides: 15. The CDR3 loop is CASIPTGAPRVTEAFF. CDR3 nucleotide sequence: TGTGCCAGTATCCCTACAGGGGCCCCAAGGGTCACTGAAGCTTTCTTT.

This clone was counted only a few times. The CDR3 nucleotides read TGTGCCGTACGGGGCGCGGAGACCCAGTACTTC. Translation: CAVRGAETQYF. The gene calls are TRBV11-3 and TRBJ2-5; D tentatively fits TRBD1 or TRBD2 (5 bases each). CDR1 is SGHNT, CDR2 YENEEA, per germline. Trimming stripped 11 bases from V and 5 bases from J, with 12 bases between. This CDR3 has 11 residues.

J is TRBJ2-1 and V is TRBV9, with TRBD2 as a possible D gene (5 bases). V gave up 3 bases and J gave up 14 bases, with 12 bases separating them. From germline, CDR1 is SGDLS and CDR2 YYNGEE. The CDR3 extends over 11 amino acids. DNA of the CDR3: TGTGCCAGCAGCGCCGGAGGCCCCGAGTTCTTC. Translating gives CASSAGGPEFF. Full variable domain (rest looked up from reference TRBV9 and TRBJ2-1): DSGVTQTPKHLITATGQRVTLRCSPRSGDLSVYWYQQSLDQGLQFLIQYYNGEERAKGNILERFSAQQFPDLHSELNLSSLELGDSALYFCASSAGGPEFFGPGTRLTVL.

The chain employs TRBV28 and TRBJ2-7, with TRBD2 identical over 15 bases. Looked up from germline, CDR1 is MDHEN and CDR2 is SYDVKM. V dropped 4 bases and J dropped 6; count of bases not matched to a gene: 13. The CDR3 runs to 18 residues. The CDR3 loop reads CASSSHGLAGGISLEQYF. The CDR3 DNA reads TGTGCCAGCAGTTCCCATGGACTAGCGGGGGGGATCTCCCTCGAGCAGTACTTC.

This clone was seen only a few times. The chain recombines TRBV4-3 with TRBJ1-4, with D perhaps matching TRBD1 (5 bases). The CDR3 length is 15 residues. Per germline, CDR1 LGHNA and CDR2 YSLEER. Between the trimmed V and J ends, which lost 0 bases and 3 bases, there was a span of 8 bases. The CDR3 DNA reads TGCGCCAGCAGCCAAGATAGGGGCCCTAATGAAAAACTGTTTTTT. This sequence encodes CASSQDRGPNEKLFF.

The chain couples TRBV30 to TRBJ1-1; 7 nucleotides line up with TRBD1. CDR3 length: 14 amino acids. Germline V gene lookup returns CDR1 GTSNPN and CDR2 SVGIG (reference sequence). V lost 4 bases to trimming and J lost 1 base; unmatched junction nucleotides: 6. The CDR3 region has the DNA TGTGCCTGGAACCCCGGGACAGAGAACACTGAAGCTTTCTTT. Its protein is CAWNPGTENTEAFF.

The chain couples TRBV19 to TRBJ2-1, with 7 nucleotides matching TRBD2. Unmatched junction bases numbered 9, after V lost 5 bases and J lost 8 bases. The CDR3 runs to 14 residues. Germline assignment: CDR1 LNHDA and CDR2 SQIVND (reference sequence). CDR3 protein: CASSQERGSDEQFF. CDR3 DNA: TGTGCCAGTAGTCAGGAGCGGGGAAGCGATGAGCAGTTCTTC.

The gene calls are TRBV27 and TRBJ1-6; no reliable D call. The V and J ends lost 3 bases and 6 bases respectively, with 6 bases between them. Germline-derived CDR1 and CDR2 are MNHEY and SMNVEV (reference sequence). The CDR3 length is 13 residues. The CDR3 here is CASSFVGNSPLHF. The CDR3, as DNA: TGTGCCAGCAGTTTTGTCGGTAATTCACCCCTCCACTTT.

This clone has more than one count but fewer than ten. The same CDR3 is also encoded by other DNA sequences in this sample. The CDR3 region has the DNA TGTGCCAGCAGCTTGGGGGGACAAGGGCAGGAGACCCAGTACTTC. It encodes CASSLGGQGQETQYF. The rearrangement joins TRBV5-6 to TRBJ2-5; possible D gene TRBD1, 6 bases. Per germline, CDR1 SGHDT and CDR2 YYEEEE. The length of the CDR3 is 15 residues. With 0 bases removed from V and 5 bases from J, the gap between germline ends came to 14 bases.

The chain joins TRBV7-2 to TRBJ1-6, with D tentatively TRBD1 (6 bases). The V and J ends lost 5 bases and 3 bases respectively, with 11 bases between them. The CDR3 length is 15 residues. The germline V gene encodes CDR1 SGHTA and CDR2 FQGNSA. Written as DNA, the CDR3 is TGTGCCAGCAGCCCCGGACAGAGCTATAATTCACCCCTCCACTTT. As protein: CASSPGQSYNSPLHF.

By share, this clone ranks as medium-sized. The chain uses TRBV6-4 and TRBJ2-2; D unresolved. The V and J ends lost 2 bases and 0 bases respectively, with 4 bases between them. CDR1 is MRHNA, CDR2 SNTAGT, per germline. This CDR3 is 14 amino acids long. The CDR3 DNA follows: TGTGCCAGCAGTGACGAGGCGAACACCGGGGAGCTGTTTTTT. Amino acids: CASSDEANTGELFF.

The chain combines TRBV7-6 with TRBJ2-7; D possibly uses TRBD1 or TRBD2 (6 bases each). The CDR3 loop spans 15 amino acids. Looked up from germline, CDR1 is SGHVS and CDR2 is FNYEAQ. The germline V and J ends were trimmed by 2 bases and 1 base, with 12 bases remaining between them. CDR3: CASSLWEGGSYEQYF. CDR3 in DNA: TGTGCCAGCAGCTTATGGGAAGGGGGGTCCTACGAGCAGTACTTC.

The chain employs TRBV9 and TRBJ2-5; D possibly corresponds to TRBD1 (9 bases). Per germline, CDR1 SGDLS and CDR2 YYNGEE. The CDR3 totals 15 residues. Deletions cut 4 bases from V and 5 bases from J, with 18 bases between. In DNA form, the CDR3 reads TGTGCCAGCAGCCGAGCGGGAGACAGGGGGGAGACCCAGTACTTC. Residues: CASSRAGDRGETQYF.

A few counts support this clone. The chain couples TRBV6-5 to TRBJ2-4; D assignment may be TRBD1 or TRBD2 (6 bases each). V dropped 0 bases and J dropped 1 base, with 7 bases sitting between them. Germline V CDR1 and CDR2: MNHEY, SVGAGI. The CDR3 is 15 amino acids. The CDR3 here is CASSYSGGAKNIQYF. As DNA, the CDR3 is TGTGCCAGCAGTTACTCAGGGGGGGCCAAAAACATTCAGTACTTC.

The V gene is TRBV2, the J gene TRBJ1-4, with TRBD1 matching over 8 bases. The J segment lost 3 bases and the V segment lost 10 bases, leaving 7 bases of the junction unmatched. The CDR3 contains 14 residues. The germline V gene has CDR1 SNHLY and CDR2 FYNNEI. CDR3 sequence reads: CANRQGTANEKLFF. The CDR3 DNA reads TGTGCCAACCGACAGGGGACGGCTAATGAAAAACTGTTTTTT.

The V and J genes are TRBV19 and TRBJ1-2; tentatively, D is TRBD1 (5 bases). This CDR3 has 15 residues. The V gene lost 6 bases and the J gene lost 4 bases, with 18 bases spanning the gap. Germline loops: CDR1 LNHDA, CDR2 SQIVND (reference sequence). CDR3 nucleotides: TGTGCCAGTAGAACGTGGGGGGATCGCGGCTATGGCTACACCTTC. This codes for CASRTWGDRGYGYTF. Combining the CDR3 with reference TRBV19 and TRBJ1-2 gives the whole variable domain DGGITQSPKYLFRKEGQNVTLSCEQNLNHDAMYWYRQDPGQGLRLIYYSQIVNDFQKGDIAEGYSVSREKKESFPLTVTSAQKNPTAFYLCASRTWGDRGYGYTFGSGTRLTVV.

Note on this clone: Other DNA sequences in the sample encode the same CDR3. The gene calls are TRBV29-1 and TRBJ1-5, with TRBD1 matching 8 bases. V dropped 7 bases and J dropped 1; count of bases not matched to a gene: 9. CDR1 is SQVTM, CDR2 ANQGSEA, per germline. This CDR3 has 15 amino acids. The CDR3 loop is CSALLTGASNQPQHF. The CDR3 DNA follows: TGCAGCGCCCTCTTGACAGGGGCCAGCAATCAGCCCCAGCATTTT.

This clone appeared a few times. The rearrangement joins TRBV7-9 to TRBJ2-2; perhaps TRBD1 as D (5 bases). The CDR3 spans 15 residues. Germline V gene data show CDR1 as SEHNR and CDR2 as FQNEAQ (reference sequence). V was cut by 1 base and J by 1 base, with 7 bases left in between. The CDR3 DNA follows: TGTGCCAGCAGCTTAGTCACAGGGAACACCGGGGAGCTGTTTTTT. Translated: CASSLVTGNTGELFF.

The chain employs TRBV9 and TRBJ2-1; 7 nucleotides line up with TRBD1. The CDR3 covers 14 residues. V trimming: 3 bases; J trimming: 12 bases; junction bases outside the gene matches: 12. CDR1 is SGDLS and CDR2 is YYNGEE in the germline V gene. The CDR3: CASSAGTVSVGQFF. DNA for the CDR3: TGTGCCAGCAGCGCCGGGACAGTCTCGGTGGGGCAGTTCTTC.

This clone occurred a few times. CDR3 residues: CASSVGIGSNQPQHF. CDR3 DNA: TGTGCCAGCAGCGTGGGCATAGGGAGCAATCAGCCCCAGCATTTT. The chain has TRBV9 and TRBJ1-5, with no clear D. Germline-derived CDR1 and CDR2 are SGDLS and YYNGEE. V lost 2 bases and J 1 base, leaving 10 bases between the germline ends. This CDR3 has 15 residues. Filled out from reference TRBV9 and TRBJ1-5, the complete variable domain reads DSGVTQTPKHLITATGQRVTLRCSPRSGDLSVYWYQQSLDQGLQFLIQYYNGEERAKGNILERFSAQQFPDLHSELNLSSLELGDSALYFCASSVGIGSNQPQHFGDGTRLSIL.

The CDR3 sequence is CAASPLAGGTGELFF. The CDR3 nucleotides read TGCGCCGCTTCCCCATTAGCGGGGGGCACCGGGGAGCTGTTTTTT. V usage is TRBV10-1 and J usage is TRBJ2-2, with TRBD2 matching over 10 bases. Germline V gene lookup returns CDR1 WNHNN and CDR2 SYGVQD (reference sequence). This CDR3 contains 15 residues. The trim removed 11 bases at V and 4 bases at J, leaving 10 bases unmatched.

J is TRBJ1-3 and V is TRBV6-5, with D uncertain. The CDR3 is 13 residues long. Trimming left V 6 bases short and J 0 bases short, with 6 bases between. The V gene's germline CDR1 is MNHEY and CDR2 SVGAGI. Written as DNA, the CDR3 is TGTGCCAGCAGGGAGAGCTCTGGAAACACCATATATTTT. Translated: CASRESSGNTIYF.